This entry lists 8 T cell receptor beta chains sequenced from one sample in a study of regulatory T cells in long-lasting Graves disease. Assembly of TCR beta libraries relied on iRepertoire HTBI primers together with Arm-PCR of CDR3 regions. In TCRdb, the multiplex PCR reads were re-called with MiXCR into one record per CDR3 protein. The sample holds around 450,000 distinct CDR3 sequences; 14% to 15% are singletons and the top ten take around 7.6%. Noted time point: newly diagnosed GD, antithyroid drugs for less than 3 months. Generation of the TCR library employed RNA extracted from PBMCs. The same data also went into a second study, on T cells in Graves' hyperthyroidism and ophthalmopathy.

The sequencing used peripheral blood mononuclear cells (PBMCs), collected at new diagnosis, from a patient treated with antithyroid drugs. These receptors were taken from a woman in her forties with Graves disease.

This clonotype was seen many times. The chain carries TRBV7-3 and TRBJ1-6; TRBD1 might be the D (6 bases). The CDR3 is 21 residues long. CDR1 is SGHTA and CDR2 is FQGTGA in the germline V gene. V was clipped by 1 base and J by 9 bases, with 31 bases between them. Written as DNA, the CDR3 is TGTGCCAGCAGCTTAAGGGGACGCCTCGGCGGTACAGGGTTTTTCTCTTCACCCCTCCACTTT. Translating it yields CASSLRGRLGGTGFFSSPLHF. The entire variable domain, with the rest obtained from reference TRBV7-3 and TRBJ1-6, is as follows: GAGVSQTPSNKVTEKGKYVELRCDPISGHTALYWYRQSLGQGPEFLIYFQGTGAADDSGLPNDRFFAVRPEGSVSTLKIQRTERGDSAVYLCASSLRGRLGGTGFFSSPLHFGNGTRLTVT.

This clonotype was recorded at least ten times. J is TRBJ1-5 and V is TRBV12-5; 7 positions match TRBD1. J lost 0 bases, V lost 4 bases, and 12 bases had no gene match. CDR3 size: 18 residues. Germline-derived CDR1 and CDR2 are LGHNT and FRNRAP. CDR3 residues: CASGYAGTDYFSNQPQHF. CDR3 nucleotide sequence: TGTGCTAGTGGTTACGCGGGGACAGATTATTTTAGCAATCAGCCCCAGCATTTT.

Concerning this clonotype itself: A much larger clone differs by one base, so this may be a read error. This chain joins TRBV18 and TRBJ2-2; D is perhaps TRBD2 (6 bases). Looked up from germline, CDR1 is KGHSH and CDR2 is LQKENI. V lost 3 bases to trimming and J lost 7 bases, with 12 bases between them. This CDR3 has 14 amino acids. Here the CDR3 reads CASSPTGVIGELFF. The CDR3 DNA follows: TGTGCCAGCTCACCTACGGGAGTTATCGGGGAGCTGTTTTTT.

At least ten counts were recorded for this clonotype. This chain connects TRBV11-2 to TRBJ2-5; D unresolved. This CDR3 spans 16 amino acids. CDR1 and CDR2 from the germline V gene are SGHAT and FQNNGV. V lost 7 bases to trimming and J lost 5 bases, with 23 bases between them. The CDR3: CASKNGPGRKWETQYF. In DNA, the CDR3 is TGTGCCAGCAAAAACGGTCCGGGTCGCAAATGGGAGACCCAGTACTTC.

V gene TRBV25-1 combines with J gene TRBJ2-2; 10 nucleotides align to TRBD1. This CDR3 spans 17 amino acids. V was pared by 2 bases and J by 5 bases, with 8 bases of the junction left unmatched. From germline, CDR1 is MGHDK and CDR2 SYGVNS. CDR3 in DNA: TGTGCCAGCAGTGAAAGGCTGGGACAGGGGACGACCGGGGAGCTGTTTTTT. This translates into CASSERLGQGTTGELFF.

This clonotype was counted at least ten times. DNA of the CDR3: TGTGCCAGCAACTCGAGTCAAGCGGCAAGCTACGAGCAGTACTTC. Protein product: CASNSSQAASYEQYF. V gene TRBV11-2 combines with J gene TRBJ2-7; a weak D match, TRBD2 (5 bases). CDR1 and CDR2 (germline): SGHAT, FQNNGV. The ends were cut back, 7 bases at V and 3 bases at J, with 19 bases in the middle. The CDR3 runs to 15 residues.

This chain links TRBV3-1 with TRBJ2-7, with no clear D. The CDR3 totals 13 residues. V was shortened by 1 base and J by 2 bases, with 6 bases between the two germline ends. From germline, CDR1 is LGHDT and CDR2 YNNKEL (reference sequence). The CDR3 protein is CASSQGIPYEQYF. Here the CDR3 DNA reads TGTGCCAGCAGCCAAGGGATCCCCTACGAGCAGTACTTC.

This clonotype was counted many times. The rearrangement links TRBV30 to TRBJ2-7, with unresolved D. V lost 2 bases, J lost 3 bases, and 8 bases lay in between. The CDR3 is 12 residues long. In germline, CDR1 is GTSNPN, CDR2 SVGIG (reference sequence). The CDR3 reads CAWSKSFYEQYF. CDR3 coding DNA: TGTGCCTGGAGTAAGTCTTTCTACGAGCAGTACTTC.